One sample yielded the 8 T cell receptor beta chains listed below, sequenced in a study of cytomegalovirus exposure and HLA in healthy donors. 60 Vbeta and 13 Jbeta primers were used in PCR. The assay was immunoSEQ multiplex PCR, and TCRdb's table has in-frame clones only and misses some. Here the sample spans roughly 150,000 clones, approximately 77% being singletons. Sequenced: PBMCs. These receptors came from a man aged 45-65 years in good health and CMV-seropositive.

This rearrangement joins TRBV5-8 to TRBJ2-3; TRBD1 might be the D (6 bases). Germline V gene sequence: CDR1 SGHTS, CDR2 YDEGEE. CDR3 length equals 16 residues. Trimming removed 1 base from V and 0 bases from J, with 12 bases in between. The CDR3 protein is CASSLLGTTSTDTQYF. The CDR3 bases are TGTGCCAGCAGCTTGTTAGGGACAACTAGCACAGATACGCAGTATTTT. Full variable domain (remainder filled in from reference TRBV5-8 and TRBJ2-3): EAGVTQSPTHLIKTRGQQATLRCSPISGHTSVYWYQQALGLGLQFLLWYDEGEERNRGNFPPRFSGRQFPNYSSELNVNALELEDSALYLCASSLLGTTSTDTQYFGPGTRLTVL.

The V call is TRBV11-3, the J call TRBJ2-7; the D gene is possibly TRBD2 (7 bases). This CDR3 region has 15 residues. Germline CDR1 reads SGHNT; CDR2 reads YENEEA. V was clipped by 1 base and J by 0 bases, with 10 bases between them. CDR3 loop: CASSLGRGASYEQYF. The CDR3 DNA reads TGTGCCAGCAGCTTAGGCCGGGGGGCCTCCTACGAGCAGTACTTC.

The V call is TRBV5-1, the J call TRBJ2-7, with 7 bases lining up with TRBD1. With V trimmed by 0 bases and J by 2 bases, 5 bases remained unmatched. The length of the CDR3 is 15 residues. Germline CDR1 reads SGHRS; CDR2 reads YFSETQ. The CDR3 is CASSLVRGSPYEQYF. The CDR3 nucleotides are TGCGCCAGCAGCTTGGTCAGGGGGAGCCCCTACGAGCAGTACTTC.

The chain recombines TRBV7-8 with TRBJ1-2; 8 bases agree with TRBD1. Trimming removed 1 base from V and 8 bases from J; junction bases left unmatched: 12. This CDR3 region has 16 residues. Germline values: CDR1 SGHVS, CDR2 FQNEAQ. CDR3 loop: CASSLGVPWTGLGYTF. The DNA for the CDR3 is TGTGCCAGCAGCTTAGGTGTGCCCTGGACAGGGTTAGGCTACACCTTC. The variable domain in full, completed from reference TRBV7-8 and TRBJ1-2, reads GAGVSQSPRYKVAKRGQDVALRCDPISGHVSLFWYQQALGQGPEFLTYFQNEAQLDKSGLPSDRFFAERPEGSVSTLKIQRTQQEDSAVYLCASSLGVPWTGLGYTFGSGTRLTVV.

This clone was observed a few times. This chain connects TRBV30 to TRBJ2-6; 15 bases map to TRBD2. CDR3 length equals 20 residues. Germline V CDR1 and CDR2: GTSNPN, SVGIG (reference sequence). Germline trimming cut 4 bases from V and 0 bases from J; bases unmatched to any gene: 10. In nucleotides, the CDR3 is TGTGCCTGGATCAAACCGGGACTAGCGGGGGGAGGCTCTGGGGCCAACGTCCTGACTTTC. It codes for CAWIKPGLAGGGSGANVLTF.

The chain carries TRBV27 and TRBJ1-1, with 12 positions matching TRBD1. The V gene's germline CDR1 is MNHEY and CDR2 SMNVEV (reference sequence). The CDR3 is 15 residues long. The junction had 0 bases not matched to a gene; V was cut back by 3 bases and J by 1 base. The CDR3 nucleotides are TGTGCCAGCAGTTTGGGACAGGGGGCGAACACTGAAGCTTTCTTT. Translated, it gives CASSLGQGANTEAFF.

The chain employs TRBV7-9 and TRBJ2-5; D may be TRBD1 (6 bases). This CDR3 spans 16 amino acids. Germline CDR1 is SEHNR and CDR2 is FQNEAQ (reference sequence). The ends were cut back, 0 bases at V and 0 bases at J, with 11 bases in the middle. Here the CDR3 DNA reads TGTGCCAGCAGCTTAGCACCAGGACAGAACCAAGAGACCCAGTACTTC. It is translated as CASSLAPGQNQETQYF.

The chain has TRBV27 and TRBJ2-7, with 12 bases identical to TRBD2. The CDR3 covers 13 residues. The junction had 0 bases not matched to a gene; V was cut back by 6 bases and J by 3 bases. Germline loops: CDR1 MNHEY, CDR2 SMNVEV (reference sequence). CDR3 in DNA: TGTGCCAGCAGGACTAGCGGGGGCTACGAGCAGTACTTC. It encodes CASRTSGGYEQYF.